This T cell receptor (beta chain) is from a study of blood T cell repertoires in COVID-19. Germline V gives CDR1 MNHEY, CDR2 SVGEGT. The ends were cut back, 4 bases at V and 0 bases at J, with 18 bases in the middle. The CDR3 spans 17 residues. Libraries were prepared by immunoSEQ multiplex PCR; TCRdb keeps only in-frame clonotypes and omits some of them. The table includes 95,000 to 130,000 clones, 90% detected once. Sequencing was done on a sample of peripheral blood. This chain joins TRBV6-2 or TRBV6-3 and TRBJ1-1, with D possibly being TRBD1 (5 bases). The sequence was collected from a human donor with active COVID-19. The donor label of this sample is uncertain. The CDR3 loop reads CASSSLQGPLMNTEAFF. The CDR3, as DNA: TGTGCCAGCAGTTCTCTTCAGGGTCCCCTCATGAACACTGAAGCTTTCTTT.